The TCR beta chain described here comes from a study of early T cells in non-severe SARS-CoV-2 infection. Study summary: Whole-blood bulk RNA, unsorted, was sequenced, and chains were unpaired. Study-wide results and caveats: Matching results from VDJdb favored anti-spike CD8 responses, leaving private and CD4 specificities undetected.

This clonotype was recorded at least ten times. Its cognate antigen is unknown. Unique molecular identifiers were added to individual cDNA molecules. TCRdb re-called the 5' RACE reads with MiXCR, one entry per CDR3 protein. The profile shows about 83,000 distinct CDR3 sequences, about 9.4% of them singletons. The CDR3 covers 15 residues. CDR1 is DFQATT and CDR2 is SNEGSKA in the germline V gene (reference sequence). Trimming at V came to 3 bases and at J to 4 bases, leaving 10 bases not matched to a gene. This sample comprised whole blood, obtained at baseline. V gene TRBV20-1 combines with J gene TRBJ2-7; TRBD2 agrees at 9 bases. The source is an adult who was a healthcare worker with PCR-confirmed SARS-CoV-2 infection or an uninfected control (not recorded which). CDR3 DNA sequence: TGCAGTGCTAGGAAGGCGGCTAGCGGGAATTACGAGCAGTACTTC. It codes for CSARKAASGNYEQYF.